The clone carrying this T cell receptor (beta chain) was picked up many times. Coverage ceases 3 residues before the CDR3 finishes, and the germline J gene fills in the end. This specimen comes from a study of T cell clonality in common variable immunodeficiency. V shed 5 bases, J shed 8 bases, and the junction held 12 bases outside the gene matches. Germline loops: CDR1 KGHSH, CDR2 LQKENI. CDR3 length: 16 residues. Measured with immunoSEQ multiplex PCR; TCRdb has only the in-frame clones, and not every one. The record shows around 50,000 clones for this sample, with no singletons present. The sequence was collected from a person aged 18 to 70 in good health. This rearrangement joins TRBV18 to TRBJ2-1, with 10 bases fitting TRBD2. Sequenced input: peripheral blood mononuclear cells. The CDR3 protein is CASSYSLPSGGDEQFF. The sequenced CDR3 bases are TGTGCCAGCTCATATTCACTTCCTAGCGGGGGTGATGAG. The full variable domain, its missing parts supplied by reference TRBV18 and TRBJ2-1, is NAGVMQNPRHLVRRRGQEARLRCSPMKGHSHVYWYRQLPEEGLKFMVYLQKENIIDESGMPKERFSAEFPKEGPSILRIQQVVRGDSAAYFCASSYSLPSGGDEQFFGPGTRLTVL.